This T cell receptor (beta chain) was identified during a study of breast tumors, draining lymph nodes, adjacent tissues (TCRdb year 2016). Notes on the research overall: Breast cancer patients provided tumor, adjacent nontumor tissue and axillary lymph nodes, and the study compared the TCR beta repertoires across these three sources. In human breast cancer, the study set out to assess how tumor, surrounding tissue and draining lymph node repertoires relate to one another and whether T cells might be exchanged between them. General conclusions and limits of the study: The conclusion that tumor T cells originate in lymph nodes was framed as consistent with a hypothesis rather than directly demonstrated. Tumor T-cell repertoires showed less diversity than lymph node repertoires and more diversity than nontumor tissue repertoires, and tumor T-cell repertoires showed preferential V and J gene usage. Tumor and nontumor tissue repertoires were found to be significantly more similar in luminal-like than in basal-like breast cancer. A scenario in which most tumor T cells derive from the lymph node and then expand within tumor tissue was judged to be consistent with the data.

This clonotype was observed at least ten times. The clone's antigen remains unknown. Within one base of it there is no much larger clone, and no base qualities were kept. Trimming leaves V shorter by 6 bases and J shorter by 4 bases, with the junction holding 7 bases beyond the gene matches. Counted from cysteine to phenylalanine, this CDR3 has 14 amino acids. The CDR3 DNA has 42 bases and is translated from base 1. Per the germline V gene, SGHRS is the CDR1 and YFSETQ is the CDR2. Lymph node samples were obtained from the axillary draining lymph nodes of breast cancer patients. For sequencing, an Illumina HiSeq 2000 was employed. Multiplex PCR amplification was used to generate the TCR beta chain libraries. The amplified TCR beta chain products were analyzed by high-throughput sequencing. TCRdb reran the public reads through fastp at Q25 and MiXCR, keeping productive beta chains. Rows matching on CDR3 protein sequence are summarized as one entry with the most common DNA and genes. The sample table shows approximately 180,000 distinct CDR3 sequences, and about 33% are seen once. 3.8% of the sample is taken by the ten largest.

The clonotype was recovered from a female donor with breast cancer. Some clones in this sample may be carry-over from other donors' samples. The source material was axillary lymph node tissue. The rearrangement joined TRBV5-1 to TRBJ2-3; TRBD1 lines up with 8 middle nucleotides. CDR3 region: CASTVRGRADTQYF. The nucleotide sequence reads as follows: TGCGCCAGCACGGTCAGGGGGCGAGCAGATACGCAGTATTTT.